Following are 24 T cell receptor beta chains from one sample sequenced in a study of blood T cell repertoires in COVID-19. The assay was immunoSEQ multiplex PCR, and TCRdb's table has in-frame clones only and misses some. The repertoire consists of more than 150,000 clones, with about 90% occurring once and the leading ten covering 0.62%. Sequencing used peripheral blood. These receptors came from a middle-aged man with acute or convalescent COVID-19.

The rearrangement uses TRBV27 and TRBJ2-1, with no clear D. The CDR3 is 15 residues long. Germline CDR1 and CDR2: MNHEY and SMNVEV (reference sequence). Trimming left V 2 bases short and J 6 bases short, with 14 bases between. CDR3 in amino acids: CASSLQQNLPNEQFF. The CDR3 coding sequence is TGTGCCAGCAGTTTACAACAGAACCTTCCCAATGAGCAGTTCTTC.

This chain connects TRBV28 to TRBJ2-5; possible D gene TRBD2, 5 bases. Germline CDR1 and CDR2: MDHEN and SYDVKM. V was shortened by 5 bases and J by 0 bases, with 10 bases between the two germline ends. The CDR3 totals 14 residues. CDR3 region: CASSGPGYQETQYF. The CDR3, as DNA: TGTGCCAGCAGTGGGCCGGGATACCAAGAGACCCAGTACTTC.

V and J are TRBV30 and TRBJ2-2, with a tentative D call TRBD1 (5 bases). The V end lost 3 bases, the J end lost 6 bases, and 11 bases lay between the germline ends. The CDR3 loop spans 13 amino acids. Germline V gives CDR1 GTSNPN, CDR2 SVGIG (reference sequence). For the CDR3, the DNA is TGTGCCTGGAGCATAGGGGTTTCCGGGGAGCTGTTTTTT. Translating it yields CAWSIGVSGELFF.

This clone showed up just a few times. V gene TRBV27 combines with J gene TRBJ1-6; D is unclear. V shed 7 bases and J shed 7 bases, with 14 bases lying between them. The germline gives CDR1 MNHEY, CDR2 SMNVEV (reference sequence). CDR3 length: 14 residues. Here the CDR3 reads CASNNPGFNSPLHF. CDR3 nucleotide sequence: TGTGCCAGCAATAACCCGGGGTTCAATTCACCCCTCCACTTT.

This chain joins TRBV19 and TRBJ2-3; 10 positions agree with TRBD2. The V gene end was trimmed by 2 bases and the J gene end by 4 bases; junction bases not matched to a gene: 12. Germline V gene sequence: CDR1 LNHDA, CDR2 SQIVND (reference sequence). There are 18 residues in the CDR3. In DNA form, the CDR3 reads TGTGCCAGTAGTATACGACCCCTACTAGCGGGAAGGGCAGATACGCAGTATTTT. Translated, it gives CASSIRPLLAGRADTQYF.

This chain joins TRBV6-1 and TRBJ1-5, with 8 bases aligning to TRBD1. Germline trimming cut 5 bases from V and 7 bases from J; bases unmatched to any gene: 10. There are 15 residues in the CDR3. CDR1 MNHNS and CDR2 SASEGT come from the germline V gene. CDR3 region: CASSRRTGTNQPQHF. The CDR3 DNA follows: TGTGCCAGCAGTCGCAGGACAGGGACCAACCAGCCCCAGCATTTT.

The CDR3 is CASSLDGLGVREQYV. As DNA, the CDR3 is TGTGCCAGCAGCTTGGATGGACTAGGAGTTCGGGAGCAGTACGTC. V and J are TRBV5-4 and TRBJ2-7; TRBD2 matches 7 bases. The CDR3 loop spans 15 amino acids. V trimming: 0 bases; J trimming: 7 bases; junction bases outside the gene matches: 10. The germline gives CDR1 SGHNT, CDR2 YYREEE (reference sequence).

This clone was seen only a few times. The V gene is TRBV7-6, the J gene TRBJ1-1; 9 bases agree with TRBD1. The CDR3 sequence is 16 residues long. J gave up 1 base and V 5 bases, and 8 bases lay outside the gene matches. CDR1 is SGHVS, CDR2 FNYEAQ, per germline. This chain's CDR3 is CASSINRGLGNTEAFF. The CDR3 bases are TGTGCCAGCAGCATAAACAGGGGGCTAGGGAACACTGAAGCTTTCTTT. Filled out from reference TRBV7-6 and TRBJ1-1, the complete variable domain reads GAGVSQSPRYKVTKRGQDVALRCDPISGHVSLYWYRQALGQGPEFLTYFNYEAQQDKSGLPNDRFSAERPEGSISTLTIQRTEQRDSAMYRCASSINRGLGNTEAFFGQGTRLTVV.

The CDR3 spells CASSEEASGAGYF. DNA of the CDR3: TGTGCCAGCAGCGAGGAGGCTAGCGGGGCAGGATATTTT. The chain employs TRBV9 and TRBJ2-3; 9 positions match TRBD2. CDR3 length equals 13 residues. Germline V gene lookup returns CDR1 SGDLS and CDR2 YYNGEE. The junction had 11 bases not matched to a gene; V was cut back by 3 bases and J by 15 bases.

This chain joins TRBV11-1 and TRBJ2-1; 12 nucleotides match TRBD2. The CDR3 contains 15 residues. Trimming at V came to 5 bases and at J to 8 bases, leaving 7 bases not matched to a gene. Per the germline V gene, CDR1 is SGHAT and CDR2 is FQDESV (reference sequence). DNA for the CDR3: TGTGCCAGCAGCCGACGACTAGCGGGGGTATATGAGCAGTTCTTC. Translated: CASSRRLAGVYEQFF.

A single count supports this clone. The chain links TRBV7-8 to TRBJ1-5, with 7 bases identical to TRBD1. This CDR3 is 13 amino acids long. V gave up 7 bases and J gave up 5 bases; unmatched junction bases: 5. The germline V gene has CDR1 SGHVS and CDR2 FQNEAQ. The CDR3 spells CASTSTGHQPQHF. CDR3 DNA sequence: TGTGCCAGCACCTCGACAGGGCATCAGCCCCAGCATTTT.

The chain employs TRBV3-1 (or the pseudogene TRBV3-2) and TRBJ2-3, with 8 bases that match TRBD2. The CDR3 runs 15 residues. With 6 bases clipped from V and 4 bases from J, the junction kept 9 bases outside the gene matches. From germline, CDR1 is LGHDT and CDR2 YNNKEL (reference sequence). CDR3 sequence: CASRRAGASADTQYF. The DNA of the CDR3 is TGTGCCAGCAGGAGAGCGGGGGCATCTGCAGATACGCAGTATTTT.

This rearrangement joins TRBV15 to TRBJ1-5; D ambiguous. Per germline, CDR1 LNHNV and CDR2 YYDKDF (reference sequence). The CDR3 totals 14 residues. Trimming removed 1 base at V and 3 bases at J, with 7 bases between. CDR3 amino acids: CATSRGANNQPQHF. The CDR3 DNA reads TGTGCCACCAGCAGAGGGGCCAACAATCAGCCCCAGCATTTT.

This clone was recorded once. Other DNA sequences within the sample encode an identical CDR3. V gene TRBV6-5 combines with J gene TRBJ1-2, with D possibly TRBD1 on 5 matching bases. The V gene's germline CDR1 is MNHEY and CDR2 SVGAGI. Deletions cut 0 bases from V and 3 bases from J, with 5 bases between. The CDR3 contains 13 residues. In DNA, the CDR3 is TGTGCCAGCAGTTACTCAGGGGACTATGGCTACACCTTC. This translates into CASSYSGDYGYTF.

The chain combines TRBV28 with TRBJ1-1; 11 bases agree with TRBD1. The CDR3 has 15 residues. Germline CDR1 reads MDHEN; CDR2 reads SYDVKM. Unmatched junction bases numbered 7, after V lost 6 bases and J lost 4 bases. The chain's CDR3 is CASRAGTGGSTEAFF. CDR3 DNA: TGTGCCAGCAGGGCCGGGACAGGGGGGTCCACTGAAGCTTTCTTT.

CDR3 bases: TGTGCCAGCAGCTCTACTTTGAGGACAGACTATGGCTACACCTTC. Translating gives CASSSTLRTDYGYTF. The V and J genes are TRBV5-4 and TRBJ1-2; D might be TRBD1 (6 bases). This CDR3 has 15 amino acids. CDR1 SGHNT and CDR2 YYREEE come from the germline V gene (reference sequence). V was cut by 3 bases and J by 3 bases, with 15 bases left in between.

J is TRBJ1-1 and V is TRBV28; 8 positions match TRBD1. Unmatched junction bases numbered 13, after V lost 6 bases and J lost 1 base. CDR3 length equals 17 residues. Germline CDR1 MDHEN, CDR2 SYDVKM. The CDR3 here is CASSLLRDRPTNTEAFF. CDR3 bases: TGTGCCAGCAGCCTCCTCCGGGACAGGCCTACGAACACTGAAGCTTTCTTT.

The chain is built from TRBV27 and TRBJ2-1, with 9 bases that match TRBD1. From germline, CDR1 is MNHEY and CDR2 SMNVEV (reference sequence). This CDR3 region has 16 residues. The junction had 9 bases not matched to a gene; V was cut back by 5 bases and J by 4 bases. In DNA form, the CDR3 reads TGTGCCAGCAGTCCGAGGGGGACAGGGCGATACAATGAGCAGTTCTTC. This codes for CASSPRGTGRYNEQFF.

The chain uses TRBV4-1 and TRBJ1-2, with D possibly matching TRBD1 (6 bases). V lost 0 bases to trimming and J lost 4 bases, with 12 bases between them. Looked up from germline, CDR1 is MGHRA and CDR2 is YSYEKL. The CDR3 totals 15 residues. CDR3 coding DNA: TGCGCCAGCAGCCAAGATAGAGGGGGGGTCTATGGCTACACCTTC. This codes for CASSQDRGGVYGYTF.

V gene TRBV5-5 combines with J gene TRBJ2-1; 8 positions agree with TRBD2. CDR1 is SGHKS and CDR2 is YYEKEE in the germline V gene (reference sequence). Trimming removed 1 base from V and 4 bases from J; junction bases left unmatched: 7. The CDR3 covers 16 residues. CDR3 region: CASSLYAGGSYNEQFF. The CDR3 DNA reads as TGTGCCAGCAGCTTGTATGCGGGAGGTTCTTACAATGAGCAGTTCTTC.

The CDR3 here is CASSPRDGRNQPQHF. DNA of the CDR3: TGTGCCAGCTCACCCAGGGATGGGCGCAATCAGCCCCAGCATTTT. This chain uses TRBV18 with TRBJ1-5; possible D gene TRBD1, 5 bases. This CDR3 contains 15 residues. Per the germline V gene, CDR1 is KGHSH and CDR2 is LQKENI. The V end lost 3 bases, the J end lost 2 bases, and 11 bases lay between the germline ends.

This chain uses TRBV5-4 with TRBJ2-7, with D unclear. The CDR3 covers 14 residues. Germline CDR1 reads SGHNT; CDR2 reads YYREEE (reference sequence). Trimming cost V 4 bases and J 3 bases, with 14 bases left between them. The CDR3 sequence is CASSPSTESYEQYF. In DNA, the CDR3 is TGTGCCAGCAGCCCATCTACAGAGAGCTACGAGCAGTACTTC.

In DNA, the CDR3 is TGTGCCAGCAGCTTGTTTCGAGGGAACTTGGCTAGCACAGATACGCAGTATTTT. The encoded protein is CASSLFRGNLASTDTQYF. The V call is TRBV7-2, the J call TRBJ2-3; a possible D gene is TRBD2 (5 bases). The germline CDR1 and CDR2 sequences are SGHTA and FQGNSA. The CDR3 spans 18 residues. Between the trimmed V and J ends, which lost 3 bases and 0 bases, there was a span of 19 bases.

This clone was seen just once. The chain uses TRBV10-3 and TRBJ1-1; tentative D call: TRBD1 (5 bases). Germline assignment: CDR1 ENHRY and CDR2 SYGVKD. The CDR3 extends over 14 amino acids. V shed 4 bases and J shed 3 bases, with 12 bases lying between them. The CDR3 loop reads CAISAAGIDTEAFF. DNA for the CDR3: TGTGCCATCAGTGCCGCAGGGATTGACACTGAAGCTTTCTTT.